The 31 T cell receptor beta chains below were found in one sample sequenced in a study of breast tumors, draining lymph nodes, adjacent tissues. The lymph nodes were axillary draining lymph nodes from breast cancer patients. One entry per CDR3 protein, called by TCRdb with MiXCR from the multiplex PCR reads. The sample consists of 130,000 or so distinct CDR3 sequences, about a fifth of them appearing once. What was sequenced was axillary lymph node tissue. The origin of the receptors is a female donor with breast cancer. Some clones in this sample may be carry-over from other donors' samples.

This clonotype was counted many times. This sequence joins TRBV7-2 and TRBJ2-1; D may match TRBD1 or TRBD2 (5 bases each). This CDR3 comprises 16 residues. The V gene's germline CDR1 is SGHTA and CDR2 FQGNSA. V lost 5 bases and J 6 bases, leaving 20 bases between the germline ends. CDR3 loop: CASSRAGTTGRNEQFF. CDR3 DNA: TGTGCCAGCAGCCGGGCCGGGACCACGGGGCGCAATGAGCAGTTCTTC.

This clonotype came up a few times. This sequence joins TRBV9 and TRBJ2-2, with D maybe TRBD1 (8 bases). This CDR3 comprises 15 residues. Germline V gene lookup returns CDR1 SGDLS and CDR2 YYNGEE. Trimming removed 1 base at V and 5 bases at J, with 12 bases between. CDR3 protein: CASSVQQGGTGELFF. The CDR3 DNA sequence: TGTGCCAGCAGCGTACAACAGGGGGGGACCGGGGAGCTGTTTTTT.

The chain couples TRBV19 to TRBJ2-3; perhaps TRBD1 as D (5 bases). The V and J ends lost 6 bases and 4 bases respectively, with 8 bases between them. Germline assignment: CDR1 LNHDA and CDR2 SQIVND (reference sequence). The CDR3 has 12 amino acids. In DNA, the CDR3 is TGTGCCAGTAGCCAGGGATCAGATACGCAGTATTTT. Translated, it gives CASSQGSDTQYF.

There are many counts of this clonotype. This chain links TRBV12-3 or TRBV12-4 with TRBJ1-4; possibly TRBD1 for D (5 bases). Deletions cut 4 bases from V and 3 bases from J, with 9 bases between. This CDR3 spans 14 amino acids. This CDR3 reads CASSSGLSNEKLFF. For the CDR3, the DNA is TGTGCCAGCAGTTCAGGGCTTTCTAATGAAAAACTGTTTTTT.

In this sample, this clonotype turned up many times. The rearrangement joins TRBV7-2 to TRBJ2-1; D call uncertain. Trimming cost V 5 bases and J 6 bases, with 14 bases left between them. Germline CDR1 reads SGHTA; CDR2 reads FQGNSA. The length of the CDR3 is 14 residues. The CDR3 DNA is TGTGCCAGCAGCCTTGCCCTTAGCAGCAATGAGCAGTTCTTC. Translating gives CASSLALSSNEQFF.

This clonotype was counted at least ten times. The genes are TRBV6-1 and TRBJ1-2; 9 bases are shared with TRBD1. The CDR3 runs to 14 residues. J gave up 8 bases and V 6 bases, and 10 bases lay outside the gene matches. The V gene's germline CDR1 is MNHNS and CDR2 SASEGT. The CDR3: CASRGTGSGGGYTF. The CDR3 coding sequence is TGTGCCAGCAGAGGGACAGGGTCAGGGGGGGGCTACACCTTC.

This clonotype was seen at least ten times. The chain has TRBV30 and TRBJ2-2; D not certain. V dropped 3 bases and J dropped 4 bases, with 12 bases sitting between them. Germline V gives CDR1 GTSNPN, CDR2 SVGIG (reference sequence). This CDR3 is built from 14 residues. The CDR3 region is CAWRNQPSTGELFF. The CDR3 region has the DNA TGTGCCTGGAGGAACCAGCCCAGCACCGGGGAGCTGTTTTTT. Based on the CDR3 plus reference TRBV30 and TRBJ2-2, the full variable domain is SQTIHQWPATLVQPVGSPLSLECTVEGTSNPNLYWYRQAAGRGLQLLFYSVGIGQISSEVPQNLSASRPQDRQFILSSKKLLLSDSGFYLCAWRNQPSTGELFFGEGSRLTVL.

Of note for this clonotype: This may stem from a read error, because a much larger clone lies one nucleotide away. The J gene is TRBJ2-1, the V gene TRBV11-2; 8 bases are a match to TRBD2. The CDR3 is 15 residues long. Per the germline V gene, CDR1 is SGHAT and CDR2 is FQNNGV. The CDR3 here is CACSLSGLALDEQFF. In nucleotides, the CDR3 is TGTGCCTGCAGCTTATCAGGACTAGCCTTGGATGAGCAGTTCTTC.

The J gene is TRBJ2-5, the V gene TRBV28; D is unclear. The V end was cut by 5 bases, the J end by 4 bases, with 17 bases between. Per germline, CDR1 MDHEN and CDR2 SYDVKM. The CDR3 has 15 amino acids. CDR3 DNA sequence: TGTGCCAGCAGTCAGAATGTTCCAGGCGCAGAGACCCAGTACTTC. It specifies CASSQNVPGAETQYF.

Notes on this clonotype: Sequence at one end of the junction differs from germline and may be a read error. The chain combines TRBV11-3 with TRBJ2-5; D may be TRBD1 or TRBD2 (5 bases each). The CDR3 is 16 residues long. Germline lookup yields CDR1 SGHNT and CDR2 YENEEA. Here the CDR3 reads CDSSPLGETVEETQYF. In DNA form, the CDR3 reads TGTGACAGCAGCCCACTGGGGGAAACAGTGGAAGAGACCCAGTACTTC.

This chain links TRBV6-1 with TRBJ1-5, with 7 nucleotides matching TRBD1. In germline, CDR1 is MNHNS, CDR2 SASEGT. The CDR3 is 14 residues long. The junction had 2 bases not matched to a gene; V was cut back by 1 base and J by 5 bases. CDR3 in DNA: TGTGCCAGCAGTGAAGAAAGGGGGCATCAGCCCCAGCATTTT. Its translation: CASSEERGHQPQHF.

The table lists this clonotype with many counts. The chain combines TRBV7-3 with TRBJ2-5; 8 bases agree with TRBD2. The CDR3 is made up of 19 amino acids. Germline V gives CDR1 SGHTA, CDR2 FQGTGA. V was clipped by 1 base and J by 8 bases; unmatched bases: 21. CDR3 amino acids: CASSLKPHIRAGARGTQYF. The CDR3 nucleotides read TGTGCCAGCAGCTTAAAACCCCACATAAGAGCGGGAGCGCGGGGAACCCAGTACTTC.

In this sample, this clonotype turned up many times. The CDR3 reads CASSQAPPGQLQETQYF. CDR3 in DNA: TGCGCCAGCAGCCAAGCCCCCCCGGGACAGCTACAAGAGACCCAGTACTTC. V is TRBV4-1 and J is TRBJ2-5, with TRBD1 matching over 7 bases. J lost 2 bases, V lost 1 base, and 10 bases had no gene match. Looked up from germline, CDR1 is MGHRA and CDR2 is YSYEKL. The CDR3 consists of 17 residues.

This clonotype was seen repeatedly, ten times or more. The chain employs TRBV4-2 and TRBJ2-1; 11 positions match TRBD2. Unmatched junction bases numbered 7, after V lost 5 bases and J lost 4 bases. CDR1 is LGHNA and CDR2 is YNFKEQ in the germline V gene. This CDR3 has 16 amino acids. For the CDR3, the DNA is TGTGCCAGCAGCTCAGAACTAGCGGGAGAATACAATGAGCAGTTCTTC. Translated: CASSSELAGEYNEQFF.

This clonotype occurred many times. The CDR3 coding sequence is TGTGCCAGCAGCCAAGCACGGGACAATAATTCACCCCTCCACTTT. Translating it yields CASSQARDNNSPLHF. The rearrangement links TRBV14 to TRBJ1-6, with TRBD1 as a possible D gene (6 bases). The CDR3 covers 15 residues. Germline V gives CDR1 SGHDN, CDR2 FVKESK. V lost 1 base and J lost 5, with 9 bases in between.

This clonotype has ten or more counts. The rearrangement links TRBV12-3 or TRBV12-4 to TRBJ1-3; D is possibly TRBD1 (5 bases). V was shortened by 5 bases and J by 1 base, with 12 bases between the two germline ends. This CDR3 spans 15 amino acids. CDR3 loop: CASSRLAGSGNTIYF. In nucleotides, the CDR3 is TGTGCCAGCAGTCGCCTCGCAGGGTCTGGAAACACCATATATTTT.

About this clonotype itself: An end of the junction does not agree with germline; a read error may underlie this. The chain recombines TRBV28 with TRBJ1-6, with 8 bases lining up with TRBD1. Germline loops: CDR1 MDHEN, CDR2 SYDVKM. The CDR3 spans 14 residues. CDR3 nucleotides: TGTGCCGGCAGCCCCCGGACAGGGAATTCACCCCTCCACTTT. Protein product: CAGSPRTGNSPLHF.

This clonotype was counted only a few times. The chain employs TRBV18 and TRBJ2-2, with D possibly TRBD1 on 6 matching bases. V was cut by 3 bases and J by 4 bases, with 9 bases left in between. CDR3 size: 14 residues. The germline V gene encodes CDR1 KGHSH and CDR2 LQKENI. The CDR3 spells CASSPKTGTGELFF. The CDR3 DNA follows: TGTGCCAGCTCACCGAAGACAGGCACCGGGGAGCTGTTTTTT.

The table lists this clonotype with many counts. The gene calls are TRBV3-1 and TRBJ2-7, with 8 bases fitting TRBD1. V shed 3 bases and J 2 bases; nucleotides not matched to a gene: 6. The CDR3 length is 15 residues. Germline V gene lookup returns CDR1 LGHDT and CDR2 YNNKEL (reference sequence). The CDR3 DNA follows: TGTGCCAGCAGCCACGCCGGGACAGGCGCCTACGAGCAGTACTTC. Its protein product is CASSHAGTGAYEQYF.

This clonotype has at least ten counts. V and J are TRBV5-1 and TRBJ2-1, with 8 nucleotides matching TRBD2. The V gene end was trimmed by 4 bases and the J gene end by 4 bases; junction bases not matched to a gene: 7. Germline CDR1 is SGHRS and CDR2 is YFSETQ. This CDR3 spans 15 amino acids. CDR3 sequence (DNA): TGCGCCAGCAGCCTAGCGGGCTTCCAATACAATGAGCAGTTCTTC. Protein: CASSLAGFQYNEQFF.

This clonotype came up many times. The chain recombines TRBV7-9 with TRBJ1-4, with D hard to call. The length of the CDR3 is 11 residues. The ends were cut back, 4 bases at V and 6 bases at J, with 3 bases in the middle. The germline V gene encodes CDR1 SEHNR and CDR2 FQNEAQ (reference sequence). The CDR3 reads CASSSDEKLFF. CDR3 DNA sequence: TGTGCCAGCAGCTCCGATGAAAAACTGTTTTTT.

In this sample, this clonotype turned up many times. The chain combines TRBV19 with TRBJ2-1, with a weak D call TRBD2 (6 bases). This CDR3 has 15 amino acids. V dropped 6 bases and J dropped 1 base, with 13 bases sitting between them. Germline V gene lookup returns CDR1 LNHDA and CDR2 SQIVND (reference sequence). The CDR3 here is CASRRVAESYNEQFF. The CDR3 region has the DNA TGTGCCAGTAGACGGGTAGCGGAATCCTACAATGAGCAGTTCTTC.

The sample holds many counts of this clonotype. The chain couples TRBV7-9 to TRBJ2-7, with TRBD1 matching over 10 bases. The J segment lost 7 bases and the V segment lost 4 bases, leaving 10 bases of the junction unmatched. The CDR3 totals 15 residues. Germline V gives CDR1 SEHNR, CDR2 FQNEAQ (reference sequence). CDR3 sequence: CASSYSIAGQGEQYF. The CDR3 nucleotides are TGTGCCAGCAGCTACTCCATAGCGGGACAGGGGGAGCAGTACTTC.

Of note for this clonotype: This may be a read error: a much more frequent sequence differs by one nucleotide. This chain links TRBV12-3 or TRBV12-4 with TRBJ2-2; D is unresolved. V lost 5 bases and J 6 bases, leaving 13 bases between the germline ends. The CDR3 is 14 amino acids. The CDR3 DNA sequence: TGTGCCAGCAGTCCCCTTGATGGGCCCGGGGAGCTGTTTTTT. Protein product: CASSPLDGPGELFF.

This rearrangement joins TRBV12-3 or TRBV12-4 to TRBJ2-1, with 7 positions matching TRBD2. V lost 1 base and J lost 1; bases outside the gene matches: 7. CDR3 size: 17 residues. The CDR3 DNA reads as TGTGCCAGCAGTTTAGTTGGGGGGGGGAATTCCTACAATGAGCAGTTCTTC. Residues: CASSLVGGGNSYNEQFF.

About this clonotype: This may stem from a read error, because a much larger clone lies one nucleotide away. The rearrangement uses TRBV3-1 and TRBJ2-5; maybe TRBD1 (5 bases). The CDR3 sequence is 14 residues long. CDR1 and CDR2 (germline): LGHDT, YNNKEL (reference sequence). The CDR3 DNA sequence: TGTGTCAGCAGCCAAGGGGTGGGATTGGAGACCCAGTACTTC. This translates into CVSSQGVGLETQYF.

This clonotype was counted a few times. The chain couples TRBV27 to TRBJ2-2; perhaps TRBD2 as D (6 bases). V was cut by 4 bases and J by 0 bases, with 12 bases left in between. CDR3 size: 16 residues. Germline CDR1 and CDR2: MNHEY and SMNVEV (reference sequence). The CDR3 protein is CASSSAGTANTGELFF. The CDR3 DNA follows: TGTGCCAGCAGTTCCGCCGGGACTGCGAACACCGGGGAGCTGTTTTTT.

This clonotype was counted many times. CDR3 DNA sequence: TGTGCCAGCAGTGAAGGGGGAACAAACTACGAGCAGTACTTC. It encodes CASSEGGTNYEQYF. The rearrangement uses TRBV25-1 and TRBJ2-7, with D possibly called TRBD1 or TRBD2 (5 bases each). Germline values: CDR1 MGHDK, CDR2 SYGVNS. The CDR3 is made up of 14 amino acids. V was trimmed by 2 bases and J by 3 bases, leaving 11 bases between them.

This clonotype was seen more than once but under ten times. The chain couples TRBV2 to TRBJ2-4, with D unclear. Germline values: CDR1 SNHLY, CDR2 FYNNEI. This CDR3 spans 14 amino acids. The ends were cut back, 1 base at V and 0 bases at J, with 4 bases in the middle. As DNA, the CDR3 is TGTGCCAGCAGTGAAGAAGTAGCCAAAAACATTCAGTACTTC. It codes for CASSEEVAKNIQYF.

A word on this clonotype: Since a much larger clone is just one base distant, this may be a read error. Here the CDR3 omits its conserved ending phenylalanine or tryptophan, so a read error is the likely source. The chain couples TRBV29-1 to TRBJ2-1; D is ambiguous. This CDR3 is built from 12 residues. In germline, CDR1 is SQVTM, CDR2 ANQGSEA. V was cut by 6 bases and J by 8 bases, with 14 bases left in between. The CDR3 DNA is TGCAGCGTACAAAAGTCTGGGGATGAGCAGTTCCTC. Its translation is CSVQKSGDEQFL.

At least ten counts were recorded for this clonotype. V gene TRBV19 combines with J gene TRBJ2-1, with D unclear. V was shortened by 6 bases and J by 0 bases, with 6 bases between the two germline ends. CDR1 is LNHDA and CDR2 is SQIVND in the germline V gene (reference sequence). This CDR3 contains 13 residues. The CDR3 nucleotides are TGTGCCAGTAGACTTAGCTCCTACAATGAGCAGTTCTTC. The encoded protein is CASRLSSYNEQFF.